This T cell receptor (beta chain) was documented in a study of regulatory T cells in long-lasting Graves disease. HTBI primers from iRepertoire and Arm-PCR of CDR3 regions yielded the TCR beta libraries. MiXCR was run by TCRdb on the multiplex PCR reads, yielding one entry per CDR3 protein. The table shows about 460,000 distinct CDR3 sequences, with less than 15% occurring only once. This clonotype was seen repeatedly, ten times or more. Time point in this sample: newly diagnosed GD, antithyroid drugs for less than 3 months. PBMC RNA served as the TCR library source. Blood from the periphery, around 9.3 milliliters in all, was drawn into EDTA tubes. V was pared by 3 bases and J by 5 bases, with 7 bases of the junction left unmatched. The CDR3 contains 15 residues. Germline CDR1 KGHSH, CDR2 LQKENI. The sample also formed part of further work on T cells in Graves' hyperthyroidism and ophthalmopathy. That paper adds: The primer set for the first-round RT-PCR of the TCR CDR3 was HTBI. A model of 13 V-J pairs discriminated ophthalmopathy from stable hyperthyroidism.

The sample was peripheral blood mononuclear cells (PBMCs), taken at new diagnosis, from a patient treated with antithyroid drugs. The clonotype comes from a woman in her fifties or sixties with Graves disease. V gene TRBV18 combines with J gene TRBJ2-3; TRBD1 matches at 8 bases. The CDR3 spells CASSPGTGIKDTQYF. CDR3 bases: TGTGCCAGCTCACCGGGGACAGGCATCAAAGATACGCAGTATTTT.